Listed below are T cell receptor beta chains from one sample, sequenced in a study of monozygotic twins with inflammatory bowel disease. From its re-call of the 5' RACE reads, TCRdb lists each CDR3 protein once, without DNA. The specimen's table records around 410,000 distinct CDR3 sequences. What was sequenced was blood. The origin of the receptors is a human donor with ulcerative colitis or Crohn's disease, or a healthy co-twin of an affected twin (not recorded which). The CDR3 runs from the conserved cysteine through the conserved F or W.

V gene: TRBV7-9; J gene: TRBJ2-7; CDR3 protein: CASSQSPGGASYEQYF
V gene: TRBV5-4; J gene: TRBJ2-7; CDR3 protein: CASSFDIQTYEQYF
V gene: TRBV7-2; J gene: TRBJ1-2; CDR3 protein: CASSFADSKGYGYTF
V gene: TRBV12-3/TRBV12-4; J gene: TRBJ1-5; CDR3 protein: CASSLSGVTSGDFHQPQHF
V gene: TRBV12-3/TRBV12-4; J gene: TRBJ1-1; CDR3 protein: CASRVTDLNTEAFF
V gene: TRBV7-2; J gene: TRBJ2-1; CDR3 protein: CASSLALGLLNEQFF
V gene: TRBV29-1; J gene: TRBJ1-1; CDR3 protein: CSVRTENTEAFF
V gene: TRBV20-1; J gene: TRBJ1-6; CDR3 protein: CSAREGDSPLHF
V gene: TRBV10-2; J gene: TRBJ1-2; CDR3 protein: CASSESRGPGYTF
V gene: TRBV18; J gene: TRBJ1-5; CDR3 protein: CASSRERGVTQPQHF
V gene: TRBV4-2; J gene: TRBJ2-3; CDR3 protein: CASSQDVGEGRGDTQYF
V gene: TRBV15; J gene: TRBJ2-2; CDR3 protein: CATSRDGTGELFF
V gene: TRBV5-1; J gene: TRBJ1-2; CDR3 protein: CASSPRTGPNYGYTF
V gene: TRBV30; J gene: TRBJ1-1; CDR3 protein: CAWSVSPKAFF
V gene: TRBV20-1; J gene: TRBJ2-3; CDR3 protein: CSARGRGGRGTDTQYF
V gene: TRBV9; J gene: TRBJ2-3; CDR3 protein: CASSVATSGRGTDTQYF
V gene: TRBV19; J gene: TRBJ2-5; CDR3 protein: CASSTSKGSQETQYF
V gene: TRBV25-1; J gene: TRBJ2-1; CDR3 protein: CASRGFSSGGTYNEQFF
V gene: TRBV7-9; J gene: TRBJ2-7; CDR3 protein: CASRADRASSYEQYF
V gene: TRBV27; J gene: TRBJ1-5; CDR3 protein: CASSARTGRQQPQHF
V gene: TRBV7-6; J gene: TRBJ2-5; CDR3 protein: CASTPGGSETQYF
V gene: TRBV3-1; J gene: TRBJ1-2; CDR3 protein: CASSQDGRGYTF
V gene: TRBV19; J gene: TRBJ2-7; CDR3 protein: CASSFLLSYEQYF
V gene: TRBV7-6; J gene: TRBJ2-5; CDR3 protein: CASSPSLGRQTQYF
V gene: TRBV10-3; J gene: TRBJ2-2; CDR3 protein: CAISEGRGLLTGELFF
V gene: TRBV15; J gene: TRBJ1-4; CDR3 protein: CATSRSLGNNEKLFF
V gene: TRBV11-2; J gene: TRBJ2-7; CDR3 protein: CASSLRGRSGYEQYF
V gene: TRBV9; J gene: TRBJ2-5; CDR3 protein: CASTPGLQQETQYF
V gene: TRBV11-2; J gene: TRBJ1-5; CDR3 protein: CASSLDMAGEDVLQPQHF
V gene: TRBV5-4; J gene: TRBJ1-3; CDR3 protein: CASSLRGSSGNTIYF
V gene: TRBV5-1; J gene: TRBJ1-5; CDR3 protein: CASSLGGQGQPQHF
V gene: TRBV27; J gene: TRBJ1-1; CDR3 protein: CASSLVQGGTEAFF
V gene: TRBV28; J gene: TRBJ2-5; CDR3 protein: CASTSGRGETQYF
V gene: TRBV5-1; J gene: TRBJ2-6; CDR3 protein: CASSFNTGASSGANVLTF
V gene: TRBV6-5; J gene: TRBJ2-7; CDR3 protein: CASSQGPAYEQYF
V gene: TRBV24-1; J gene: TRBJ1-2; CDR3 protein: CATSETALYGYTF
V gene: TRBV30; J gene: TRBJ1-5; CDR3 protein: CAWSYQGTNQPQHF
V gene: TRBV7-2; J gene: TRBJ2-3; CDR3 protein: CASSPMRVPDTQYF
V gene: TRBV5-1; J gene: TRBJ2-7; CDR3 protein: CASSLGQGIIEQYF
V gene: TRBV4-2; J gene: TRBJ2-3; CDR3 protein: CASSPRARQSTDTQYF
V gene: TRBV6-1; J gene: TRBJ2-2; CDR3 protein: CASSQVGRTGELFF
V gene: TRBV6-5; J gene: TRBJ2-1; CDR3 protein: CASSLEAGFYNEQFF
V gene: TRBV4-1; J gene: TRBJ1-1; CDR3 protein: CASSQDGLMNTEAFF
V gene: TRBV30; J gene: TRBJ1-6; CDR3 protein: CAYSQGWGSPLHF
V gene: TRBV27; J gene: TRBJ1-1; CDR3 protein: CASSGGKDTEAFF
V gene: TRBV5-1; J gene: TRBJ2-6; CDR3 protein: CASSISSSGANVLTF
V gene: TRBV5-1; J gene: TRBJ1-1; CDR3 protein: CASSTGYTEAFF
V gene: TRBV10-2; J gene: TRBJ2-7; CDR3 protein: CASSRQGGLYEQYF
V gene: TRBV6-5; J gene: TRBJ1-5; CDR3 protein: CATLHRWGGNSNQPQHF
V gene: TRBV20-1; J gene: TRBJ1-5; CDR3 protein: CSATKQQLGRNQPQHF
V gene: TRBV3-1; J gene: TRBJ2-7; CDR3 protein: CASSQVAQFRVYEQYF